A selection of T cell receptor beta chains follows, all from one sample in a study of blood T cell repertoires in COVID-19. The repertoire was sequenced with immunoSEQ multiplex PCR; TCRdb's copy has only in-frame clones and lacks some. The sample lists about 430,000 clones; 70% to 90% were seen once. Material: PBMCs or T cells enriched from blood (not recorded which). These receptors were taken from a woman aged 18-35 years who had been exposed to COVID-19. The CDR3 runs from the conserved cysteine through the conserved F or W. Each record gives: J gene, D gene, V gene, CDR3 DNA, CDR3 protein. D genes are given only for firm matches.

>TRBJ1-2|TRBD1|TRBV6-5
TGTGCCAGCATTCTAAATCCGGGACAGCTCTATGGCTACACCTTC
CASILNPGQLYGYTF
>TRBJ2-1|.|TRBV18
TGTGCCAGCTCACCACCGACAAGGCAGTACAATGAGCAGTTCTTC
CASSPPTRQYNEQFF
>TRBJ2-7|TRBD1|TRBV18
TGTGCCAGCTCAGACTACGAGGACAGGGGGCTCCACGAGCAGTACTTC
CASSDYEDRGLHEQYF
>TRBJ2-7|.|TRBV6-5
TGTGCCAGCAGTTACAGCGCCGGGTGGACTACCTACGAGCAGTACTTC
CASSYSAGWTTYEQYF
>TRBJ2-4|TRBD2|TRBV6-5
TGTGCCAGCAGTTACAAACGACTAGCGGCCAAAAACATTCAGTACTTC
CASSYKRLAAKNIQYF
>TRBJ2-1|.|TRBV27
TGTGCCAGCAGTTTATCGTTGGCAAAATATTATGAGCAGTTCTTC
CASSLSLAKYYEQFF
>TRBJ2-6|.|TRBV7-2
TGTGCCAGCAGCTTATCACTCTCTGGGGCCAACGTCCTGACTTTC
CASSLSLSGANVLTF
>TRBJ1-6|TRBD1|TRBV28
TGTGCCAGCAGTGGGACAGGGGGTTATTCACCCCTCCACTTT
CASSGTGGYSPLHF
>TRBJ1-5|.|TRBV12-3/TRBV12-4
TGTGCCAGCAGCCTACGGCGGGATCAGCCCCAGCATTTT
CASSLRRDQPQHF
>TRBJ2-5|TRBD2|TRBV2
TGTGCCAGCAGTGAGTTGAGCGGGAGGGAGACCCAGTACTTC
CASSELSGRETQYF
>TRBJ1-3|.|TRBV6-5
TGTGCCAGCAGTTACGAGAGCTCTGGAAACACCATATATTTT
CASSYESSGNTIYF